This TCR beta chain was sequenced for a study of T cells after yellow fever vaccination. One entry per CDR3 protein results from TCRdb running MiXCR on the 5' RACE reads. The sample shows hundreds of thousands of distinct CDR3 sequences, 15% to 20% of them seen only once. Study-level findings and limits: Detected again after the booster were most primary-vaccination clones, at 95% to 98% CD4 and approximately 90% CD8.

On this clonotype: Its antigen is not known.

The CDR3 is 15 residues long. Trimming removed 5 bases at V and 3 bases at J, with 15 bases between. Germline-derived CDR1 and CDR2 are MNHEY and SVGEGT. The gene calls are TRBV6-2 or TRBV6-3 and TRBJ2-3, with D perhaps TRBD1 (5 bases). The starting material was PBMCs, obtained 15 days after the yellow fever booster vaccination. The receptor was isolated from a man aged 30 to 45 who received the YFV17D yellow fever vaccine. The CDR3 loop reads CASSNPLGATDTQYF. CDR3 sequence (DNA): TGTGCCAGCAGTAACCCTCTTGGGGCAACAGATACGCAGTATTTT.